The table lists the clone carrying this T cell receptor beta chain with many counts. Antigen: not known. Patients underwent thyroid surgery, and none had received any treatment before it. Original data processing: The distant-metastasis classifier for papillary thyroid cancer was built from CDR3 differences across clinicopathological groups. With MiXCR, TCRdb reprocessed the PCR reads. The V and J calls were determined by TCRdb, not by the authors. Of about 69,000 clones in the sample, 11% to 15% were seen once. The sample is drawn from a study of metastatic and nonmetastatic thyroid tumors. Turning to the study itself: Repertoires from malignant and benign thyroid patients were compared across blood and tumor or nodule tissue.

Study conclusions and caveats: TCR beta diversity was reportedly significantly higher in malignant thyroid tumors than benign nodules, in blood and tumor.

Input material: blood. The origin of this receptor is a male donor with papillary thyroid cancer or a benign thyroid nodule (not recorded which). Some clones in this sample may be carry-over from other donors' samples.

The CDR3 protein is CASSVDLAGDNEQFF. The CDR3 region has the DNA TGTGCCAGCAGCGTAGATCTAGCGGGAGACAATGAGCAGTTCTTC. This chain connects TRBV9 to TRBJ2-1; 10 bases are shared with TRBD2. The CDR3 runs 15 residues. V lost 0 bases, J lost 5 bases, and 2 bases stayed unmatched. Germline V gene sequence: CDR1 SGDLS, CDR2 YYNGEE.